These 25 T cell receptor beta chains originate from one sample sequenced in a study of shared clonotypes between healthy human individuals. The method was immunoSEQ multiplex PCR; TCRdb's version includes in-frame clones alone and lacks a portion of them. The sample has more than 900,000 clones, around 82% seen once; the top ten hold around 0.61%. Sequenced sample: memory CD4+ T cells from PBMCs. The subset: CD45RA-negative fraction. These receptors were taken from a man between 18 and 29 years old in good health. Some clones in this sample may be carry-over from other donors' samples.

To note about this clone: A junction boundary mismatches the germline segment, possibly from a read error. The chain recombines TRBV2 with TRBJ2-7; the match to TRBD1 covers 7 bases. CDR1 is SNHLY, CDR2 FYNNEI, per germline. The CDR3 is 14 amino acids. In DNA form, the CDR3 reads TGTGCCAGCAGGCGGACAGGCCTATACGAGGAGCGGTACTTC. It yields the protein CASRRTGLYEERYF.

The chain combines TRBV29-1 with TRBJ2-3, with D perhaps matching TRBD1 (5 bases). CDR1 SQVTM and CDR2 ANQGSEA come from the germline V gene. V gave up 7 bases and J gave up 4 bases, with 12 bases separating them. This CDR3 comprises 12 residues. The CDR3 sequence: CSGGFGADTQYF. The CDR3 DNA sequence: TGCAGCGGGGGCTTCGGAGCAGATACGCAGTATTTT.

This chain joins TRBV5-6 and TRBJ2-7, with unresolved D. Germline V gene sequence: CDR1 SGHDT, CDR2 YYEEEE. This CDR3 spans 17 amino acids. V was cut by 0 bases and J by 2 bases, with 18 bases left in between. The CDR3 DNA follows: TGTGCCAGCAGCTTGGGTGGCGACTGGAGAGCTCCCTACGAGCAGTACTTC. As protein: CASSLGGDWRAPYEQYF.

A word on this clone: A far bigger clonotype differs at one base, so this is likely a read error. The V gene is TRBV30, the J gene TRBJ2-2; a possible D gene is TRBD1 (7 bases). The CDR3 totals 15 residues. Per germline, CDR1 GTSNPN and CDR2 SVGIG (reference sequence). The CDR3 reads CAWSGQGLGTGGLFF. As DNA, the CDR3 is TGTGCCTGGAGTGGACAGGGTCTTGGCACCGGGGGGCTGTTTTTT.

This clone was detected once. The chain's CDR3 is CASSQDLKWDSSHEQFF. In DNA, the CDR3 is TGCGCCAGCAGCCAAGACCTGAAGTGGGACTCCTCCCATGAGCAGTTCTTC. The chain couples TRBV4-3 to TRBJ2-1; weak D call: TRBD2 (6 bases). Germline V gene data show CDR1 as LGHNA and CDR2 as YSLEER. Deletions cut 0 bases from V and 8 bases from J, with 20 bases between. The CDR3 has 17 residues.

To note about this clone: This clone may be a read error of a much larger clone one base away. The CDR3 region is CASSRSGSETQYF. The CDR3, as DNA: TGTGCCAGCAGCCGTAGCGGGAGCGAGACCCAGTACTTC. The genes are TRBV28 and TRBJ2-5; 9 bases match TRBD2. CDR1 is MDHEN, CDR2 SYDVKM, per germline. Germline trimming cut 6 bases from V and 5 bases from J; bases unmatched to any gene: 4. The CDR3 runs to 13 residues.

The V gene is TRBV6-6, the J gene TRBJ1-5; 8 bases fit TRBD1. The CDR3 spans 13 residues. Trimming took 6 bases from V and 6 from J; bases not matched to a gene: 4. CDR1 is MNHNY, CDR2 SVGAGI, per germline (reference sequence). The chain's CDR3 is CASSRQGSQPQHF. The DNA of the CDR3 is TGTGCCAGCAGCAGACAGGGGAGTCAGCCCCAGCATTTT.

The chain combines TRBV4-1 with TRBJ1-2; 11 bases are shared with TRBD1. The V gene's germline CDR1 is MGHRA and CDR2 YSYEKL. J lost 7 bases, V lost 3 bases, and 7 bases had no gene match. CDR3 size: 15 residues. In nucleotides, the CDR3 is TGCGCCAGCAGCCAGGGACAGGGGGTAATGTCTGGCTACACCTTC. Its translation is CASSQGQGVMSGYTF.

The chain links TRBV5-6 to TRBJ1-5; possible D gene TRBD1, 5 bases. CDR3 length: 11 residues. The ends were cut back, 7 bases at V and 7 bases at J, with 9 bases in the middle. Per germline, CDR1 SGHDT and CDR2 YYEEEE. The CDR3 reads CASSGDQPQHF. The CDR3 DNA sequence: TGTGCCAGCTCCGGGGACCAGCCCCAGCATTTT. The variable domain in full, completed from reference TRBV5-6 and TRBJ1-5, reads DAGVTQSPTHLIKTRGQQVTLRCSPKSGHDTVSWYQQALGQGPQFIFQYYEEEERQRGNFPDRFSGHQFPNYSSELNVNALLLGDSALYLCASSGDQPQHFGDGTRLSIL.

The chain has TRBV5-4 and TRBJ1-2; D is unresolved. This CDR3 is 13 amino acids long. Germline V gene data show CDR1 as SGHNT and CDR2 as YYREEE (reference sequence). V lost 5 bases and J lost 5, with 13 bases in between. This chain's CDR3 is CASRPRTEYGYTF. The DNA for the CDR3 is TGTGCCAGCAGGCCTAGGACGGAATATGGCTACACCTTC.

The chain is built from TRBV5-1 and TRBJ2-7; 7 nucleotides line up with TRBD1. CDR1 is SGHRS, CDR2 YFSETQ, per germline. V dropped 4 bases and J dropped 5; count of bases not matched to a gene: 6. There are 13 residues in the CDR3. Here the CDR3 DNA reads TGCGCCAGCAGCGTCCAGACAGGGCACGAGCAGTACTTC. Protein: CASSVQTGHEQYF.

V and J are TRBV28 and TRBJ1-2, with a weak D call TRBD1 (6 bases). V was trimmed by 5 bases and J by 6 bases, leaving 25 bases between them. The CDR3 is made up of 17 amino acids. Germline assignment: CDR1 MDHEN and CDR2 SYDVKM. This CDR3 is CASSPGAGALLADGYTF. The CDR3 DNA follows: TGTGCCAGCAGTCCTGGGGCAGGGGCTTTGCTTGCTGATGGCTACACCTTC.

This sequence joins TRBV18 and TRBJ1-3; D uncertain. The CDR3 runs to 13 residues. With 2 bases removed from V and 2 bases from J, the gap between germline ends came to 4 bases. Germline CDR1 is KGHSH and CDR2 is LQKENI. The CDR3 sequence is CASSPGPGNTIYF. CDR3 DNA: TGTGCCAGCTCACCAGGGCCTGGAAACACCATATATTTT.

The rearrangement joins TRBV5-1 to TRBJ1-2; no reliable D call. The CDR3 is 12 amino acids. Trimming shortened V by 5 bases and J by 5 bases, and 10 bases separated the two germline ends. Germline-derived CDR1 and CDR2 are SGHRS and YFSETQ. CDR3 region: CASRGQEYGYTF. The CDR3 DNA follows: TGCGCCAGCAGAGGCCAGGAGTATGGCTACACCTTC.

CDR3 coding DNA: TGCAGCGTTGGACGGGCTAGCAACTACAATGAGCAGTTCTTC. This gives the protein CSVGRASNYNEQFF. The rearrangement uses TRBV29-1 and TRBJ2-1; D might be TRBD2 (5 bases). Trimming left V 4 bases short and J 3 bases short, with 13 bases between. The CDR3 length is 14 residues. The V gene's germline CDR1 is SQVTM and CDR2 ANQGSEA.

The rearrangement links TRBV6-5 to TRBJ1-5; D might be TRBD1 (6 bases). This CDR3 is built from 13 residues. Germline loops: CDR1 MNHEY, CDR2 SVGAGI. V was pared by 6 bases and J by 6 bases, with 12 bases between. CDR3 sequence (DNA): TGTGCCAGCAGCAAAACCAGGGGTCAGCCCCAGCATTTT. Protein: CASSKTRGQPQHF.

The chain combines TRBV30 with TRBJ2-1; 14 bases match TRBD2. Unmatched junction bases numbered 6, after V lost 0 bases and J lost 5 bases. The CDR3 length is 17 residues. Germline CDR1 reads GTSNPN; CDR2 reads SVGIG (reference sequence). The CDR3 protein is CAWSVLGGLAGDNEQFF. For the CDR3, the DNA is TGTGCCTGGAGTGTACTTGGGGGACTAGCGGGGGACAATGAGCAGTTCTTC.

The chain joins TRBV15 to TRBJ2-5; D call uncertain. The V gene's germline CDR1 is LNHNV and CDR2 YYDKDF (reference sequence). This CDR3 contains 11 residues. The ends were cut back, 5 bases at V and 5 bases at J, with 6 bases in the middle. The CDR3 region is CATSRRETQYF. The CDR3 bases are TGTGCCACCAGCCGTAGGGAGACCCAGTACTTC.

This clone was found a few times. A single base separates this from a much larger clone, so it may be a read error. The same CDR3 arises from other DNA sequences in this sample as well. The chain employs TRBV5-1 and TRBJ2-3, with unresolved D. The CDR3 extends over 13 amino acids. The germline V gene encodes CDR1 SGHRS and CDR2 YFSETQ. The V gene lost 4 bases and the J gene lost 0 bases, with 6 bases spanning the gap. CDR3: CASSQGSTDTQYF. CDR3 nucleotide sequence: TGCGCCAGCAGCCAAGGTAGCACAGATACGCAGTATTTT.

V usage is TRBV11-2 and J usage is TRBJ1-1; D remains ambiguous. Germline lookup yields CDR1 SGHAT and CDR2 FQNNGV. Trimming took 7 bases from V and 4 from J, leaving 13 bases between them. The CDR3 totals 13 residues. Here the CDR3 DNA reads TGTGCCAGCAACTACCAGAGTTCCACTGAAGCTTTCTTT. Its protein is CASNYQSSTEAFF.

The genes are TRBV27 and TRBJ2-7; TRBD1 matches 7 bases. The germline V gene has CDR1 MNHEY and CDR2 SMNVEV (reference sequence). The CDR3 extends over 12 amino acids. The CDR3 coding sequence is TGTGCTTCGGACAGGAGCTCCTACGAGCAGTACTTC. It yields the protein CASDRSSYEQYF.

This clone has more than one count but fewer than ten. V usage is TRBV9 and J usage is TRBJ1-2; weak D call: TRBD1 (5 bases). The ends were cut back, 0 bases at V and 4 bases at J, with 7 bases in the middle. Germline lookup yields CDR1 SGDLS and CDR2 YYNGEE. This CDR3 comprises 13 residues. The CDR3 nucleotides read TGTGCCAGCAGCGTAGGCAGGGCCTATGGCTACACCTTC. Translating gives CASSVGRAYGYTF.

The gene calls are TRBV7-8 and TRBJ2-3, with 7 bases aligning to TRBD2. CDR1 SGHVS and CDR2 FQNEAQ come from the germline V gene. J lost 0 bases, V lost 1 base, and 7 bases had no gene match. This CDR3 is built from 17 residues. The CDR3 sequence: CASSLVRASGSTDTQYF. CDR3 coding DNA: TGTGCCAGCAGCTTAGTCAGGGCTAGCGGAAGCACAGATACGCAGTATTTT.

This clone showed up just once. The chain couples TRBV27 to TRBJ2-5, with D hard to call. The CDR3 is 16 amino acids. V lost 5 bases, J lost 2 bases, and 18 bases lay in between. CDR1 and CDR2 (germline): MNHEY, SMNVEV (reference sequence). In DNA form, the CDR3 reads TGTGCCAGCAGTCCTCCTTTTTCGGGCCCACAAGAGACCCAGTACTTC. Its translation: CASSPPFSGPQETQYF.

V and J are TRBV2 and TRBJ1-5; 7 bases are shared with TRBD1. After removal of 6 bases from V and 4 bases from J, the junction contained 6 bases not matched to a gene. The CDR3 totals 14 residues. CDR1 SNHLY and CDR2 FYNNEI come from the germline V gene. The CDR3, as DNA: TGTGCCAGCAGCCCGGGACAGAGAAATCAGCCCCAGCATTTT. This gives the protein CASSPGQRNQPQHF.